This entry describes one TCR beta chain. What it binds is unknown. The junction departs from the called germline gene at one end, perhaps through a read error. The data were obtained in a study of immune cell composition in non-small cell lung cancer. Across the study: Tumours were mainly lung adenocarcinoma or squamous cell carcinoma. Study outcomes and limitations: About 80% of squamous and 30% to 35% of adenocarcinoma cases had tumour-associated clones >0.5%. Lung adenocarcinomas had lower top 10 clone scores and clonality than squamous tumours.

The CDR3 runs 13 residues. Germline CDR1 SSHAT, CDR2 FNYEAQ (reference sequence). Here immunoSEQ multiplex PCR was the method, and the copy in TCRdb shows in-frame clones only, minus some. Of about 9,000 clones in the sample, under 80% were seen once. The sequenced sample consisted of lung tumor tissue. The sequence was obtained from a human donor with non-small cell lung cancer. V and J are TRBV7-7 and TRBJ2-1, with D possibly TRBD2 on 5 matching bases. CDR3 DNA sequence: TGTGCTAGCAGCCTAAATCACGGGGAGGAGCAGTTCTTC. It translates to CASSLNHGEEQFF.